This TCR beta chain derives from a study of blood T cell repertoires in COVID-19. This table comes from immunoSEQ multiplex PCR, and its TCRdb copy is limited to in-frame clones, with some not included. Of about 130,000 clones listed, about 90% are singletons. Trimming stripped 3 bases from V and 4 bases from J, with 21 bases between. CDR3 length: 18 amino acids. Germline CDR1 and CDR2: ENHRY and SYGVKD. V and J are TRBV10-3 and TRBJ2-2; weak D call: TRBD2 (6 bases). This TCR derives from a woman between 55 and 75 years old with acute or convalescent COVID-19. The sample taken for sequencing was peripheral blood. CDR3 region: CAISETGVSGSGTGELFF. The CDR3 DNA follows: TGTGCCATCAGTGAAACCGGGGTGTCCGGGAGTGGCACCGGGGAGCTGTTTTTT.